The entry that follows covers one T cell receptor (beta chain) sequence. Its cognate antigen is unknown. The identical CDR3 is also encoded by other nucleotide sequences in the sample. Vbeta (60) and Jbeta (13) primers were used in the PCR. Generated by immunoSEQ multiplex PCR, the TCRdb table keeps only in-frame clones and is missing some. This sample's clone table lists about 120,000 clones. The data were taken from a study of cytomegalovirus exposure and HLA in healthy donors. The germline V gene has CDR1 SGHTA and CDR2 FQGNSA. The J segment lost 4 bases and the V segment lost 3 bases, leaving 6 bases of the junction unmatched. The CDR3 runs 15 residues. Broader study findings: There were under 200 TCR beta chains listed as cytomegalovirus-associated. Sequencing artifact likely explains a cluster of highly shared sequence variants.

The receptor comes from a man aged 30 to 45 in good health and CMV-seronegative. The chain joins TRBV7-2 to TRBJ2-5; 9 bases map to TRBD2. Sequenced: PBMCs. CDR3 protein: CASSFQRGEGETQYF. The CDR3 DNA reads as TGTGCCAGCAGCTTCCAGCGGGGGGAGGGAGAGACCCAGTACTTC.